The rows below give T cell receptor beta chains drawn from one sample of a study of shared clonotypes between healthy human individuals. The assay was immunoSEQ multiplex PCR, and TCRdb's table has in-frame clones only and misses some. The sample holds millions of clones, around 90% seen once. Source material: naive CD4+ T cells sorted from blood. The receptors stem from a man between 18 and 29 years old in good health. Both conserved end residues are part of each CDR3. The order of the fields is clone size, V gene, D gene, J gene, CDR3 DNA, CDR3 protein. The D gene is left open where the match is weak. A clone size is listed for some rows: how often the clone was seen (once, few, many), or a class if it is expanded.

clone_size: few
v_call: TRBV18
d_call: TRBD1
j_call: TRBJ2-7
cdr3_nt: TGTGCCAGCTCACCCGGGACAGGGAACGAGCAGTACTTC
cdr3_aa: CASSPGTGNEQYF

clone_size: -
v_call: TRBV10-3
d_call: -
j_call: TRBJ2-4
cdr3_nt: TGTGCCATCAGTGAGTCGGGGGGAAACATTCAGTACTTC
cdr3_aa: CAISESGGNIQYF

clone_size: -
v_call: TRBV7-3
d_call: TRBD2
j_call: TRBJ2-3
cdr3_nt: TGTGCCAGCAGCTTAGGGGCGGGGTGGGACTACTATTTT
cdr3_aa: CASSLGAGWDYYF

clone_size: once
v_call: TRBV5-4
d_call: -
j_call: TRBJ1-4
cdr3_nt: TGTGCCAGCAGTTCTCGGGACGCTGCAACTAATGAAAAACTGTTTTTT
cdr3_aa: CASSSRDAATNEKLFF

clone_size: once
v_call: TRBV9
d_call: -
j_call: TRBJ1-4
cdr3_nt: TGTGCCAGCAGCGTAGACGGGGCCCCTAATGAAAAACTGTTTTTT
cdr3_aa: CASSVDGAPNEKLFF

clone_size: -
v_call: TRBV6-5
d_call: TRBD1
j_call: TRBJ1-2
cdr3_nt: TGTGCCAGCAGTTCGGGACAGGGTTTTACAAGCTATGGCTACACCTTC
cdr3_aa: CASSSGQGFTSYGYTF

clone_size: -
v_call: TRBV5-1
d_call: TRBD1
j_call: TRBJ1-3
cdr3_nt: TGCGCCAGCAGCTTGGAGGGACAGTTCTCTGGAAACACCATATATTTT
cdr3_aa: CASSLEGQFSGNTIYF

clone_size: -
v_call: TRBV18
d_call: -
j_call: TRBJ2-2
cdr3_nt: TGTGCCAGCTCACCAAGGGGGCAGCGGGGAGTCGGGGAGCTGTTTTTT
cdr3_aa: CASSPRGQRGVGELFF

clone_size: -
v_call: TRBV7-8
d_call: -
j_call: TRBJ1-6
cdr3_nt: TGTGCCAGCAGCTTAGCGGGGACCTCCTATAATTCACCCCTCCACTTT
cdr3_aa: CASSLAGTSYNSPLHF

clone_size: -
v_call: TRBV28
d_call: -
j_call: TRBJ1-2
cdr3_nt: TGTGCCAGCGGACTAACGACAGGTGGCTACACCTTC
cdr3_aa: CASGLTTGGYTF

clone_size: -
v_call: TRBV27
d_call: TRBD1
j_call: TRBJ1-2
cdr3_nt: TGTGCCAGCAGACCCCCCGGGACAGGGGGCGACTATGGCTACACCTTC
cdr3_aa: CASRPPGTGGDYGYTF

clone_size: -
v_call: TRBV9
d_call: TRBD1
j_call: TRBJ2-3
cdr3_nt: TGTGCCAGCAGCCGGACAGGGGGTGGAGATACGCAGTATTTT
cdr3_aa: CASSRTGGGDTQYF

clone_size: -
v_call: TRBV29-1
d_call: -
j_call: TRBJ1-2
cdr3_nt: TGCAGCGTTGTAGAGGGGGTCTATGGCTACACCTTC
cdr3_aa: CSVVEGVYGYTF

clone_size: -
v_call: TRBV15
d_call: TRBD2
j_call: TRBJ2-7
cdr3_nt: TGTGCCACCAGCATCTCGGGGGGGTCGGGAGAGCAGTACTTC
cdr3_aa: CATSISGGSGEQYF

clone_size: -
v_call: TRBV5-1
d_call: -
j_call: TRBJ2-7
cdr3_nt: TGCGCCAGCAGCTTGGAGGGCAGGCAGGGCGAGCAGTACTTC
cdr3_aa: CASSLEGRQGEQYF

clone_size: -
v_call: TRBV30
d_call: TRBD1
j_call: TRBJ1-2
cdr3_nt: TGTGCCTGGAACGCCGACAGGGGCTATGGCTACACCTTC
cdr3_aa: CAWNADRGYGYTF

clone_size: -
v_call: TRBV20-1
d_call: TRBD1
j_call: TRBJ2-7
cdr3_nt: TGCAGTGCCACCGACAGGGAAGAGCAGTACTTC
cdr3_aa: CSATDREEQYF

clone_size: -
v_call: TRBV2
d_call: TRBD2
j_call: TRBJ2-5
cdr3_nt: TGTGCCAGCAGTCTCGGACTAGTAGAGACCCAGTACTTC
cdr3_aa: CASSLGLVETQYF

clone_size: once
v_call: TRBV30
d_call: TRBD1
j_call: TRBJ2-1
cdr3_nt: TGTGCCTGGAGTCAGACGGGACAGGGATCTTACAATGAGCAGTTCTTC
cdr3_aa: CAWSQTGQGSYNEQFF

clone_size: -
v_call: TRBV2
d_call: -
j_call: TRBJ2-1
cdr3_nt: TGTGCCAGCAGTGAACAGCGGAGCTCCTACAATGAGCAGTTCTTC
cdr3_aa: CASSEQRSSYNEQFF

clone_size: -
v_call: TRBV7-2
d_call: -
j_call: TRBJ2-3
cdr3_nt: TGTGCCAGCAGCCGAGATCTAGCGACCCGCACAGATACGCAGTATTTT
cdr3_aa: CASSRDLATRTDTQYF

clone_size: -
v_call: TRBV5-1
d_call: TRBD2
j_call: TRBJ2-1
cdr3_nt: TGCGCCAGCAGCTTGGCAGTAGCGGGAGACTACAATGAGCAGTTCTTC
cdr3_aa: CASSLAVAGDYNEQFF

clone_size: -
v_call: TRBV6-6
d_call: TRBD1
j_call: TRBJ1-2
cdr3_nt: TGTGCCAGCAGTTCCGGGACAGGGGGTAACTATGGCTACACCTTC
cdr3_aa: CASSSGTGGNYGYTF

clone_size: -
v_call: TRBV5-4
d_call: -
j_call: TRBJ1-3
cdr3_nt: TGTGCCAGCAGCCAAGACAGCGGCTCTGGAAACACCATATATTTT
cdr3_aa: CASSQDSGSGNTIYF

clone_size: -
v_call: TRBV9
d_call: -
j_call: TRBJ1-2
cdr3_nt: TGTGCCAGCAGCCCTAGGGGTATTCGGGATGGCTACACCTTC
cdr3_aa: CASSPRGIRDGYTF

clone_size: -
v_call: TRBV4-1
d_call: -
j_call: TRBJ2-1
cdr3_nt: TGCGCCAGCAGCCAAGATCGGTTTAGAGGCAATGAGCAGTTCTTC
cdr3_aa: CASSQDRFRGNEQFF

clone_size: -
v_call: TRBV5-4
d_call: TRBD1
j_call: TRBJ2-7
cdr3_nt: TGTGCCAGCAGCCGCGGACAGGGCGACGAGCAGTACTTC
cdr3_aa: CASSRGQGDEQYF

clone_size: once
v_call: TRBV6-1
d_call: TRBD1
j_call: TRBJ1-2
cdr3_nt: TGTGCCAGCAGTCTGACAGGGGAGACTAACTATGGCTACACCTTC
cdr3_aa: CASSLTGETNYGYTF

clone_size: once
v_call: TRBV15
d_call: -
j_call: TRBJ2-5
cdr3_nt: TGTGCCACCTCACGGGCTAGCGTGGGGGAGACCCAGTACTTC
cdr3_aa: CATSRASVGETQYF

clone_size: few
v_call: TRBV10-3
d_call: -
j_call: TRBJ1-1
cdr3_nt: TGTGCCATCAGTGACTCGGTGAACACTGAAGCTTTCTTT
cdr3_aa: CAISDSVNTEAFF

clone_size: -
v_call: TRBV7-2
d_call: TRBD1
j_call: TRBJ1-3
cdr3_nt: TGTGCCAGCAGCCAAGGGACAGGGGCAGGAAACACCATATATTTT
cdr3_aa: CASSQGTGAGNTIYF

clone_size: -
v_call: TRBV28
d_call: -
j_call: TRBJ1-1
cdr3_nt: TGTGCCAGCAGTTCAACCGGACAGTTTAACACTGAAGCTTTCTTT
cdr3_aa: CASSSTGQFNTEAFF

clone_size: -
v_call: TRBV7-2
d_call: TRBD2
j_call: TRBJ2-5
cdr3_nt: TGTGCCAGCAGCTTAAACGTTCTAGCGGGAGGGCGGGAGACCCAGTACTTC
cdr3_aa: CASSLNVLAGGRETQYF

clone_size: once
v_call: TRBV6-5
d_call: -
j_call: TRBJ1-5
cdr3_nt: TGTGCCAGCAGTTACTCGTACGGCCAGCCCCAGCATTTT
cdr3_aa: CASSYSYGQPQHF

clone_size: once
v_call: TRBV5-1
d_call: TRBD2
j_call: TRBJ2-1
cdr3_nt: TGCGCCAGCAGCGTGGGACTAGCGGGAGTGGGGAGCTACAATGAGCAGTTCTTC
cdr3_aa: CASSVGLAGVGSYNEQFF

clone_size: -
v_call: TRBV10-3
d_call: TRBD2
j_call: TRBJ2-7
cdr3_nt: TGTGCCATCAGTGAGTCGGAACTAGCGGCTCTCGAGCAGTACTTC
cdr3_aa: CAISESELAALEQYF

clone_size: once
v_call: TRBV2
d_call: -
j_call: TRBJ2-7
cdr3_nt: TGTGCCAGCAGTGAAGCGCTTTGGGGGAACCAGAACTTC
cdr3_aa: CASSEALWGNQNF

clone_size: -
v_call: TRBV18
d_call: -
j_call: TRBJ2-3
cdr3_nt: TGTGCCAGCTCACCACCCCCGGATGGAGATACGCAGTATTTT
cdr3_aa: CASSPPPDGDTQYF

clone_size: -
v_call: TRBV29-1
d_call: TRBD1
j_call: TRBJ1-1
cdr3_nt: TGCAGCGCAGCGACAGGGCCGAACACTGAAGCTTTCTTT
cdr3_aa: CSAATGPNTEAFF

clone_size: -
v_call: TRBV5-1
d_call: -
j_call: TRBJ2-3
cdr3_nt: TGCGCCAGCAGCTATAGACAGAGCACAGATACGCAGTATTTT
cdr3_aa: CASSYRQSTDTQYF

clone_size: -
v_call: TRBV5-1
d_call: TRBD1
j_call: TRBJ2-7
cdr3_nt: TGCGCCAGCAGCTTGCGGTCGGTGGGACAGTACTCCTACGAGCAGTACTTC
cdr3_aa: CASSLRSVGQYSYEQYF

clone_size: -
v_call: TRBV2
d_call: -
j_call: TRBJ2-3
cdr3_nt: TGTGCCAGCAGTGAAGCGCTCACGGGAACGCAGTATTTT
cdr3_aa: CASSEALTGTQYF

clone_size: -
v_call: TRBV18
d_call: TRBD2
j_call: TRBJ2-3
cdr3_nt: TGTGCCAGCTCACCACAAGCGGGGGGCCTGGATACGCAGTATTTT
cdr3_aa: CASSPQAGGLDTQYF

clone_size: -
v_call: TRBV4-3
d_call: -
j_call: TRBJ2-1
cdr3_nt: TGCGCCAGCAGCGAAGATTTTACGGGTCGCTCCTACAATGAGCAGTTCTTC
cdr3_aa: CASSEDFTGRSYNEQFF

clone_size: -
v_call: TRBV4-3
d_call: -
j_call: TRBJ2-5
cdr3_nt: TGCGCCAGCAGCTTGGGGGTGGGCCAAGAGACCCAGTACTTC
cdr3_aa: CASSLGVGQETQYF